This T cell receptor beta chain was identified in a study of T cells in Graves' hyperthyroidism and ophthalmopathy. Regarding the study as a whole: For ophthalmopathy, model prediction preceded onset by a median about 6 months.

Lactation, pregnancy, other autoimmune disease or uncontrolled infection led to exclusion of patients. Thyroid ultrasound, orbital computed tomography, clinical symptoms, and serum thyroxine and TRAb underpinned diagnoses. Authors of the study amplified TCR beta CDR3 regions from RNA transcripts. The primer set for the first-round RT-PCR of the TCR CDR3 was HTBI. One entry per CDR3 protein results from TCRdb running MiXCR on the multiplex PCR reads. The profile covers about 740,000 distinct CDR3 sequences, with 14% appearing a single time and about 9.4% taken by the ten largest. This CDR3 is built from 16 residues. CDR1 SGHAT and CDR2 FQNNGV come from the germline V gene. Trimming removed 0 bases from V and 1 base from J; junction bases left unmatched: 1. This clonotype was seen at least ten times. Its specificity is not known.

The chain is built from TRBV11-2 and TRBJ2-2; 8 positions match TRBD1. The sequenced sample was blood. This receptor was identified in a woman between 18 and 30 years old with Graves' hyperthyroidism. CDR3 in DNA: TGTGCCAGCAGCTTAGAAGGGACAGGGAACACCGGGGAGCTGTTTTTT. It codes for CASSLEGTGNTGELFF.